The T cell receptor (beta chain) described here comes from a study of cytomegalovirus exposure and HLA in healthy donors. The CDR3 covers 13 residues. Trimming at V came to 6 bases and at J to 6 bases, leaving 4 bases not matched to a gene. CDR1 and CDR2 from the germline V gene are ENHRY and SYGVKD. The PCR was carried out with 60 Vbeta primers and 13 Jbeta primers. Method: immunoSEQ multiplex PCR; TCRdb's copy keeps in-frame clones and lacks some. The sample has over 30,000 clones; 65% to 70% are singletons. This clone has only a few counts. The sequence came from a middle-aged man in good health and CMV-seropositive. The chain is built from TRBV10-3 and TRBJ1-4, with 7 positions matching TRBD1. Input material: PBMCs. CDR3 DNA: TGTGCCATCAGAAGGGGGCGCGATGAAAAACTGTTTTTT. Translated: CAIRRGRDEKLFF.